Listed here are 27 T cell receptor beta chains from one sample, sequenced in a study of graft-versus-host responses after intestinal transplantation (dated by TCRdb to the early 2020s). The library was obtained by the immunoSEQ multiplex PCR assay. TCRdb took over this immuneACCESS table, retaining in-frame rearrangements with V and J assigned. Such tables are incomplete; in checked studies, under half of the missing clones stem from an unresolved V gene, and the remainder is unexplained. For this sample the table gives 29,000 or so clones, of which roughly 87% were detected only once. Approximately 10% of the sample goes to the ten largest clones. Sample: PBMCs, taken around 62 weeks after intestinal transplantation. These receptors were obtained from a human patient who received an intestinal transplant, so some T cells may come from the graft donor.

The genes are TRBV4-1 and TRBJ2-5, with D uncertain. Germline V gene data show CDR1 as MGHRA and CDR2 as YSYEKL. The length of the CDR3 is 13 residues. V was cut by 1 base and J by 3 bases, with 6 bases left in between. The CDR3 region is CASSQASKETQYF. CDR3 sequence (DNA): TGCGCCAGCAGCCAAGCTTCCAAAGAGACCCAGTACTTC.

The chain joins TRBV19 to TRBJ1-1, with D perhaps TRBD1 (5 bases). The length of the CDR3 is 13 residues. V was trimmed by 5 bases and J by 6 bases, leaving 13 bases between them. Germline CDR1 is LNHDA and CDR2 is SQIVND (reference sequence). The CDR3 DNA sequence: TGTGCCAGTAGTTGGAGGGCGGGGGCTGAAGCTTTCTTT. Translating gives CASSWRAGAEAFF.

The chain links TRBV11-2 to TRBJ1-2; the D is unclear. Germline V gene data show CDR1 as SGHAT and CDR2 as FQNNGV. The CDR3 is 14 amino acids. The germline V and J ends were trimmed by 6 bases and 5 bases, with 16 bases remaining between them. The chain's CDR3 is CASSPLRAAYGYTF. CDR3 coding DNA: TGTGCCAGCAGTCCTCTCAGAGCAGCTTATGGCTACACCTTC.

The rearrangement uses TRBV7-3 and TRBJ2-2; 14 bases line up with TRBD2. V shed 3 bases and J 6 bases; nucleotides not matched to a gene: 12. Germline V gene lookup returns CDR1 SGHTA and CDR2 FQGTGA. The CDR3 contains 19 residues. The CDR3 loop is CASSLRSGLAGVFAGELFF. CDR3 nucleotides: TGTGCCAGCAGCTTGCGTTCGGGACTAGCGGGAGTTTTCGCCGGGGAGCTGTTTTTT. Variable domain in full (rest from reference TRBV7-3 and TRBJ2-2): GAGVSQTPSNKVTEKGKYVELRCDPISGHTALYWYRQSLGQGPEFLIYFQGTGAADDSGLPNDRFFAVRPEGSVSTLKIQRTERGDSAVYLCASSLRSGLAGVFAGELFFGEGSRLTVL.

The chain combines TRBV7-8 with TRBJ2-3, with TRBD2 identical over 8 bases. The CDR3 runs to 14 residues. V was clipped by 5 bases and J by 5 bases; unmatched bases: 6. Per the germline V gene, CDR1 is SGHVS and CDR2 is FQNEAQ. This chain's CDR3 is CASSLGREEDTQYF. The CDR3 DNA reads as TGTGCCAGCAGCCTCGGGAGGGAGGAAGATACGCAGTATTTT.

DNA of the CDR3: TGCGCCAGCAGCCAAGAGTCTAGCGGCGCAACCTACGAGCAGTACTTC. It specifies CASSQESSGATYEQYF. The V and J genes are TRBV4-1 and TRBJ2-7, with TRBD2 matching over 7 bases. The trim removed 0 bases at V and 2 bases at J, leaving 7 bases unmatched. Germline V CDR1 and CDR2: MGHRA, YSYEKL. The CDR3 loop spans 16 amino acids.

This clone was seen more than once but under ten times. The V and J genes are TRBV5-1 and TRBJ1-2; TRBD1 might be the D (5 bases). Germline V gene lookup returns CDR1 SGHRS and CDR2 YFSETQ. Trimming took 4 bases from V and 2 from J, leaving 12 bases between them. The CDR3 has 14 amino acids. CDR3 protein: CASSPRGGNYGYTF. The CDR3, as DNA: TGCGCCAGCAGCCCTCGGGGGGGGAACTATGGCTACACCTTC.

This CDR3 reads CASSPLNGELFF. The CDR3 nucleotides read TGTGCCAGCTCACCACTGAACGGGGAGCTGTTTTTT. This chain joins TRBV18 and TRBJ2-2; D unclear. The CDR3 covers 12 residues. V lost 1 base and J lost 7, with 4 bases in between. Germline assignment: CDR1 KGHSH and CDR2 LQKENI.

This clone has just a few counts. The chain uses TRBV9 and TRBJ1-1, with D possibly being TRBD1 (5 bases). Germline CDR1 reads SGDLS; CDR2 reads YYNGEE. V was shortened by 2 bases and J by 3 bases, with 11 bases between the two germline ends. The CDR3 runs 14 residues. The CDR3 protein is CASSVQVGDTEAFF. DNA of the CDR3: TGTGCCAGCAGCGTGCAGGTGGGGGACACTGAAGCTTTCTTT.

This sequence joins TRBV5-1 and TRBJ2-7; 11 nucleotides align to TRBD2. V shed 0 bases, J shed 2 bases, and the junction held 1 base outside the gene matches. This CDR3 has 15 residues. Germline V lookup: CDR1 SGHRS, CDR2 YFSETQ. The CDR3 is CASSLELAGAYEQYF. The CDR3 DNA sequence: TGCGCCAGCAGCTTGGAACTAGCGGGAGCCTACGAGCAGTACTTC. Full variable domain (rest looked up from reference TRBV5-1 and TRBJ2-7): KAGVTQTPRYLIKTRGQQVTLSCSPISGHRSVSWYQQTPGQGLQFLFEYFSETQRNKGNFPGRFSGRQFSNSRSEMNVSTLELGDSALYLCASSLELAGAYEQYFGPGTRLTVT.

The chain combines TRBV15 with TRBJ2-3; 11 positions match TRBD1. This CDR3 comprises 14 residues. V gave up 5 bases and J gave up 9 bases; unmatched junction bases: 7. Germline values: CDR1 LNHNV, CDR2 YYDKDF (reference sequence). The CDR3 sequence is CATSGDRGARTQYF. The CDR3 DNA reads TGTGCCACCAGCGGGGACAGGGGGGCTCGGACGCAGTATTTT.

This sequence joins TRBV4-1 and TRBJ1-1; D not resolved. There are 13 residues in the CDR3. V lost 0 bases and J 7 bases, leaving 9 bases between the germline ends. Germline lookup yields CDR1 MGHRA and CDR2 YSYEKL. This chain's CDR3 is CASSQDKQLEAFF. CDR3 bases: TGCGCCAGCAGCCAAGACAAACAGCTTGAAGCTTTCTTT.

This chain joins TRBV30 and TRBJ2-3; D unresolved. The V end lost 3 bases, the J end lost 0 bases, and 7 bases lay between the germline ends. CDR1 GTSNPN and CDR2 SVGIG come from the germline V gene (reference sequence). The CDR3 sequence is 13 residues long. The CDR3 region has the DNA TGTGCCTGGAGAAAGGGTAGCACAGATACGCAGTATTTT. Its translation: CAWRKGSTDTQYF.

This clone was found once. The chain links TRBV6-5 to TRBJ1-2; TRBD1 agrees at 9 bases. CDR3 length equals 14 residues. V shed 5 bases and J 9 bases; nucleotides not matched to a gene: 10. The germline CDR1 and CDR2 sequences are MNHEY and SVGAGI. The CDR3 DNA is TGTGCCAGCAGTAAACAGGGGGCCCTTGGAAGCTACACCTTC. Translated, it gives CASSKQGALGSYTF.

V gene TRBV14 combines with J gene TRBJ1-4, with a possible D match to TRBD1 (5 bases). Germline assignment: CDR1 SGHDN and CDR2 FVKESK. V was shortened by 0 bases and J by 5 bases, with 10 bases between the two germline ends. CDR3 length: 15 residues. The CDR3 DNA follows: TGTGCCAGCAGCCAAGATGGCAGGGAGAATGAAAAACTGTTTTTT. Amino acid sequence: CASSQDGRENEKLFF.

The CDR3 DNA sequence: TGTGCCAGCAGTTTACATGGGGCGGGGCAGCCCCAGCATTTT. It specifies CASSLHGAGQPQHF. The rearrangement uses TRBV28 and TRBJ1-5; a possible D gene is TRBD1 (5 bases). The CDR3 length is 14 residues. The ends were cut back, 2 bases at V and 7 bases at J, with 12 bases in the middle. The germline V gene encodes CDR1 MDHEN and CDR2 SYDVKM.

The chain carries TRBV10-2 and TRBJ2-7; TRBD1 agrees at 9 bases. CDR3 length equals 14 residues. Trimming cost V 5 bases and J 3 bases; bases outside gene matches: 5. Per germline, CDR1 WSHSY and CDR2 SAAADI. This CDR3 is CASSPGTGRYEQYF. The CDR3, as DNA: TGCGCCAGCAGTCCCGGGACAGGGCGCTACGAGCAGTACTTC.

The CDR3 loop reads CASSLFLRQNTEAFF. Here the CDR3 DNA reads TGCGCCAGCAGCTTGTTTTTGCGGCAGAACACTGAAGCTTTCTTT. The rearrangement links TRBV5-1 to TRBJ1-1; D gene ambiguous. Trimming removed 1 base from V and 1 base from J, with 11 bases in between. Germline values: CDR1 SGHRS, CDR2 YFSETQ. This CDR3 region has 15 residues.

J is TRBJ1-5 and V is TRBV28; 8 bases are shared with TRBD1. CDR3 size: 14 residues. The ends lost 3 bases at V and 7 bases at J; junction bases unmatched: 5. Germline assignment: CDR1 MDHEN and CDR2 SYDVKM. The CDR3 region is CASSLTGAGQPQHF. The CDR3 nucleotides read TGTGCCAGCAGTTTGACAGGGGCTGGGCAGCCCCAGCATTTT. The full variable domain, its missing parts supplied by reference TRBV28 and TRBJ1-5, is DVKVTQSSRYLVKRTGEKVFLECVQDMDHENMFWYRQDPGLGLRLIYFSYDVKMKEKGDIPEGYSVSREKKERFSLILESASTNQTSMYLCASSLTGAGQPQHFGDGTRLSIL.

The CDR3 reads CASRDTLRAKNIQYF. DNA for the CDR3: TGTGCCAGCAGGGACACCCTCAGAGCCAAAAACATTCAGTACTTC. The chain recombines TRBV28 with TRBJ2-4; D might be TRBD1 (5 bases). The germline V and J ends were trimmed by 6 bases and 0 bases, with 12 bases remaining between them. Germline V gives CDR1 MDHEN, CDR2 SYDVKM. The CDR3 loop spans 15 amino acids.

The chain employs TRBV28 and TRBJ2-5, with 8 nucleotides matching TRBD2. The germline CDR1 and CDR2 sequences are MDHEN and SYDVKM. Unmatched junction bases numbered 0, after V lost 1 base and J lost 5 bases. The CDR3 runs 13 residues. The CDR3 DNA is TGTGCCAGCAGTTTATCGGGGGGGGAGACCCAGTACTTC. This encodes CASSLSGGETQYF.

The V gene is TRBV28, the J gene TRBJ2-1, with 7 bases lining up with TRBD1. Germline CDR1 reads MDHEN; CDR2 reads SYDVKM. After removal of 6 bases from V and 0 bases from J, the junction contained 8 bases not matched to a gene. This CDR3 comprises 16 residues. The CDR3 spells CASRAHRGSSYNEQFF. CDR3 sequence (DNA): TGTGCCAGCAGAGCCCACAGGGGAAGCTCCTACAATGAGCAGTTCTTC.

The CDR3 nucleotides read TGTGCCAGCAGCTTAGGCCCACTAGCAGTTAATGAGCAGTTCTTC. Translation: CASSLGPLAVNEQFF. The chain links TRBV11-3 to TRBJ2-1, with D perhaps TRBD2 (6 bases). Germline assignment: CDR1 SGHNT and CDR2 YENEEA. This CDR3 spans 15 amino acids. The V end lost 1 base, the J end lost 7 bases, and 14 bases lay between the germline ends.

The chain uses TRBV6-5 and TRBJ1-1; D may be TRBD1 (5 bases). With 10 bases removed from V and 1 base from J, the gap between germline ends came to 16 bases. There are 14 residues in the CDR3. Germline CDR1 MNHEY, CDR2 SVGAGI. CDR3 coding DNA: TGTGCCACCGCTCGGGGGAGGTGGAACACTGAAGCTTTCTTT. Translating it yields CATARGRWNTEAFF.

The rearrangement links TRBV6-4 to TRBJ2-7; D is tentatively TRBD1 or TRBD2 (5 bases each). The CDR3 consists of 18 residues. Germline CDR1 is MRHNA and CDR2 is SNTAGT. V was trimmed by 2 bases and J by 6 bases, leaving 26 bases between them. The CDR3: CASSDPRSQGPLRVEQYF. CDR3 in DNA: TGTGCCAGCAGTGACCCGCGCTCCCAGGGACCGTTAAGGGTCGAGCAGTACTTC.

This clone appeared a few times. The sample holds other DNA sequences that translate to the same CDR3. The V call is TRBV6-5, the J call TRBJ1-5; weak D call: TRBD1 (6 bases). Looked up from germline, CDR1 is MNHEY and CDR2 is SVGAGI. The CDR3 has 13 amino acids. The ends were cut back, 8 bases at V and 0 bases at J, with 8 bases in the middle. The CDR3 DNA reads TGTGCCAGCCGACAGGATAGCAATCAGCCCCAGCATTTT. Translating gives CASRQDSNQPQHF.

V and J are TRBV19 and TRBJ1-2; D unresolved. This CDR3 spans 13 amino acids. Germline V gene sequence: CDR1 LNHDA, CDR2 SQIVND (reference sequence). Trimming stripped 3 bases from V and 4 bases from J, with 9 bases between. In DNA form, the CDR3 reads TGTGCCAGTAGTATCGGTCAGAGCTATGGCTACACCTTC. This translates into CASSIGQSYGYTF.